This TCR beta chain was identified in a study of shared clonotypes between healthy human individuals. Profiled with immunoSEQ multiplex PCR; TCRdb holds only in-frame clones, not every one. The sample contains under 2.5 million clones, around 93% of which appear only once. This clone has just one count. The TCR originated in a man between 18 and 35 years old in good health. Some clones in this sample may be carry-over from other donors' samples. The sequencing input was naive CD4+ T cells from PBMCs. Specified subset: CD45RA+ positively selected.

CDR3 coding DNA: TGTGCCAGCAGCTTAAGACGGGGGGCCGAGACCCAGTACTTC. Residues: CASSLRRGAETQYF. The J gene is TRBJ2-5, the V gene TRBV7-2, with TRBD2 as a possible D gene (7 bases). CDR1 is SGHTA and CDR2 is FQGNSA in the germline V gene. V was clipped by 2 bases and J by 5 bases, with 12 bases between them. The CDR3 is made up of 14 amino acids. Full variable domain (remainder filled in from reference TRBV7-2 and TRBJ2-5): GAGVSQSPSNKVTEKGKDVELRCDPISGHTALYWYRQSLGQGLEFLIYFQGNSAPDKSGLPSDRFSAERTGGSVSTLTIQRTQQEDSAVYLCASSLRRGAETQYFGPGTRLLVL.